One sample yielded the 21 T cell receptor beta chains listed below, sequenced in a study of T cell changes during pregnancy in multiple sclerosis. Generated by immunoSEQ multiplex PCR, the TCRdb table keeps only in-frame clones and is missing some. Altogether tens of thousands of clones are present, over 90% being singletons, with the ten largest covering 2.6%. The material was CD8+ T cells from peripheral blood mononuclear cells, obtained in the third trimester of pregnancy. These receptors all stem from a female donor with multiple sclerosis, enrolled in a pregnancy study.

The rearrangement links TRBV19 to TRBJ2-1; D gene ambiguous. Germline V gene data show CDR1 as LNHDA and CDR2 as SQIVND (reference sequence). The V end was cut by 6 bases, the J end by 16 bases, with 22 bases between. The CDR3 contains 13 residues. This CDR3 is CASRTPGFSGLFF. The CDR3 DNA is TGTGCCAGTAGGACACCAGGATTTTCCGGCCTTTTCTTC.

The genes are TRBV5-4 and TRBJ2-3, with TRBD1 identical over 7 bases. Trimming cost V 4 bases and J 0 bases; bases outside gene matches: 8. CDR1 and CDR2 from the germline V gene are SGHNT and YYREEE (reference sequence). The CDR3 has 16 amino acids. In DNA form, the CDR3 reads TGTGCCAGCAGCGGGGCAGGGGGTCGTAGCACAGATACGCAGTATTTT. It specifies CASSGAGGRSTDTQYF.

This clone was seen only once. V is TRBV5-1 and J is TRBJ2-7; D gene uncertain. V lost 0 bases, J lost 0 bases, and 7 bases lay in between. CDR1 and CDR2 from the germline V gene are SGHRS and YFSETQ. The CDR3 runs 14 residues. The CDR3 reads CASSLDSPSYEQYF. The CDR3 DNA reads TGCGCCAGCAGCTTGGACAGTCCCTCCTACGAGCAGTACTTC.

The chain joins TRBV7-9 to TRBJ2-7; TRBD2 is a possible D gene (5 bases). CDR3 length equals 13 residues. Germline V gene lookup returns CDR1 SEHNR and CDR2 FQNEAQ (reference sequence). V shed 5 bases and J shed 6 bases, with 14 bases lying between them. CDR3 loop: CASSPKSEGEQYF. CDR3 coding DNA: TGTGCCAGCAGCCCCAAATCCGAGGGCGAGCAGTACTTC.

This clone was observed a single time. The chain carries TRBV25-1 and TRBJ1-1; no firm D call. Germline V CDR1 and CDR2: MGHDK, SYGVNS. The CDR3 loop spans 14 amino acids. V lost 8 bases and J lost 0, with 13 bases in between. CDR3 in amino acids: CASSAGLLNTEAFF. CDR3 nucleotides: TGTGCCAGCTCTGCGGGGTTGTTGAACACTGAAGCTTTCTTT.

The chain couples TRBV27 to TRBJ1-2; 8 bases align to TRBD1. J lost 8 bases, V lost 5 bases, and 7 bases had no gene match. The CDR3 extends over 13 amino acids. Germline V CDR1 and CDR2: MNHEY, SMNVEV (reference sequence). CDR3 region: CASSPRTGRGYTF. CDR3 DNA sequence: TGTGCCAGCAGTCCCCGGACAGGGAGGGGCTACACCTTC.

The chain is built from TRBV9 and TRBJ1-1, with 10 bases matching TRBD1. The CDR3 totals 14 residues. Germline V gives CDR1 SGDLS, CDR2 YYNGEE. With 4 bases clipped from V and 6 bases from J, the junction kept 6 bases outside the gene matches. DNA of the CDR3: TGTGCCAGCAGCAAGGGACAGGGGAAGTCTGAAGCTTTCTTT. It translates to CASSKGQGKSEAFF.

The V and J genes are TRBV27 and TRBJ2-1, with TRBD2 matching over 9 bases. CDR1 and CDR2 from the germline V gene are MNHEY and SMNVEV (reference sequence). CDR3 length: 14 amino acids. Losses at the gene ends were 3 bases for V and 6 bases for J; bases not matched to a gene: 3. The DNA of the CDR3 is TGTGCCAGCAGTTTGGGGACTAGCCCCAATGAGCAGTTCTTC. Amino acid sequence: CASSLGTSPNEQFF.

This chain connects TRBV10-1 to TRBJ2-3, with D possibly being TRBD2 (7 bases). V lost 8 bases and J lost 4, with 19 bases in between. Germline loops: CDR1 WNHNN, CDR2 SYGVQD (reference sequence). The CDR3 runs to 15 residues. Here the CDR3 DNA reads TGCGCCAGCTCCCCGAGGGGGGGCCGGGCAGATACGCAGTATTTT. This gives the protein CASSPRGGRADTQYF.

As DNA, the CDR3 is TGTGCCAGCAGCGGAGGGCCCTACGAGCAGTACTTC. Translating it yields CASSGGPYEQYF. The rearrangement joins TRBV7-9 to TRBJ2-7; maybe TRBD2 (6 bases). Germline loops: CDR1 SEHNR, CDR2 FQNEAQ (reference sequence). With 5 bases removed from V and 2 bases from J, the gap between germline ends came to 7 bases. The CDR3 sequence is 12 residues long.

The chain has TRBV9 and TRBJ2-5; 13 nucleotides match TRBD2. Germline V gene sequence: CDR1 SGDLS, CDR2 YYNGEE. The CDR3 totals 19 residues. After removal of 0 bases from V and 5 bases from J, the junction contained 13 bases not matched to a gene. CDR3 amino acids: CASSVEGEWTSGSLETQYF. CDR3 coding DNA: TGTGCCAGCAGCGTAGAAGGGGAATGGACTAGCGGGAGTTTGGAGACCCAGTACTTC.

The J gene is TRBJ2-4, the V gene TRBV12-2; the D call in the table, TRBD2, was not verified against the DNA. TRBV12-2 is reported as a pseudogene. This CDR3 comprises 22 residues. CDR3 protein: CASPHDEGGVGTKSLAKNIQYF. CDR3 nucleotides: TGTGCAAGTCCCCATGACGAGGGAGGGGTCGGGACAAAATCCCTAGCCAAAAACATTCAGTACTTC.

The CDR3 reads CASSQAGGNQETQYF. The CDR3 DNA reads as TGCGCCAGCAGCCAAGCCGGGGGGAACCAAGAGACCCAGTACTTC. The V gene is TRBV4-1, the J gene TRBJ2-5; TRBD2 agrees at 7 bases. CDR3 size: 15 residues. V lost 1 base to trimming and J lost 0 bases; unmatched junction nucleotides: 2. Germline CDR1 MGHRA, CDR2 YSYEKL.

The rearrangement joins TRBV27 to TRBJ2-7; the match to TRBD2 covers 8 bases. This CDR3 is 14 amino acids long. Trimming at V came to 1 base and at J to 6 bases, leaving 5 bases not matched to a gene. Germline V gives CDR1 MNHEY, CDR2 SMNVEV (reference sequence). CDR3 sequence (DNA): TGTGCCAGCAGTTTATTAGCGGGGACTATCGAGCAGTACTTC. Translated, it gives CASSLLAGTIEQYF.

The chain recombines TRBV4-1 with TRBJ2-5; weak D call: TRBD2 (6 bases). The germline V gene encodes CDR1 MGHRA and CDR2 YSYEKL. This CDR3 is built from 11 residues. DNA of the CDR3: TGCGTTCGGGAGTGTGGCGAGACCCAGTACTTC. Amino acids: CVRECGETQYF.

The rearrangement links TRBV7-9 to TRBJ2-6, with D perhaps matching TRBD1 (6 bases). V lost 6 bases to trimming and J lost 4 bases, with 10 bases between them. This CDR3 has 14 residues. Germline V gives CDR1 SEHNR, CDR2 FQNEAQ (reference sequence). The CDR3 protein is CASSTGPGANVLTF. Here the CDR3 DNA reads TGTGCCAGCAGTACAGGGCCCGGGGCCAACGTCCTGACTTTC.

V gene TRBV9 combines with J gene TRBJ2-3; D gene unclear. Trimming took off 4 bases at V and 2 bases at J, with 14 bases between the two ends. Germline CDR1 and CDR2: SGDLS and YYNGEE. This CDR3 comprises 15 residues. The CDR3 DNA sequence: TGTGCCAGCAGCCCCCCGCCGCGGAACACAGATACGCAGTATTTT. This gives the protein CASSPPPRNTDTQYF.

DNA of the CDR3: TGCGCCAGCAGCTTGGCGGCGCGGGGCAGCAACTATGGCTACACCTTC. This gives the protein CASSLAARGSNYGYTF. V usage is TRBV5-1 and J usage is TRBJ1-2; perhaps TRBD1 as D (5 bases). Between the trimmed V and J ends, which lost 0 bases and 2 bases, there was a span of 14 bases. Germline V CDR1 and CDR2: SGHRS, YFSETQ. The CDR3 covers 16 residues.

J is TRBJ2-7 and V is TRBV27; 11 positions match TRBD2. Germline assignment: CDR1 MNHEY and CDR2 SMNVEV (reference sequence). The CDR3 length is 15 residues. V lost 5 bases and J lost 2; bases outside the gene matches: 5. CDR3 sequence reads: CASSPGLAVTYEQYF. Here the CDR3 DNA reads TGTGCCAGCAGTCCGGGACTAGCGGTTACCTACGAGCAGTACTTC.

The genes are TRBV9 and TRBJ2-1, with a tentative D call TRBD2 (6 bases). V lost 3 bases and J lost 5, with 12 bases in between. The CDR3 has 14 residues. The germline V gene encodes CDR1 SGDLS and CDR2 YYNGEE. CDR3 in DNA: TGTGCCAGCAGCGCCAGGAGGGTGGACAATGAGCAGTTCTTC. It codes for CASSARRVDNEQFF. Looking up the rest from reference TRBV9 and TRBJ2-1 gives the full variable domain: DSGVTQTPKHLITATGQRVTLRCSPRSGDLSVYWYQQSLDQGLQFLIQYYNGEERAKGNILERFSAQQFPDLHSELNLSSLELGDSALYFCASSARRVDNEQFFGPGTRLTVL.

The gene calls are TRBV27 and TRBJ2-1; D call uncertain. Germline lookup yields CDR1 MNHEY and CDR2 SMNVEV (reference sequence). Trimming took off 3 bases at V and 3 bases at J, with 9 bases between the two ends. This CDR3 has 14 residues. The CDR3, as DNA: TGTGCCAGCAGTTTTCTAGTCCGCTACAATGAGCAGTTCTTC. Translated, it gives CASSFLVRYNEQFF.